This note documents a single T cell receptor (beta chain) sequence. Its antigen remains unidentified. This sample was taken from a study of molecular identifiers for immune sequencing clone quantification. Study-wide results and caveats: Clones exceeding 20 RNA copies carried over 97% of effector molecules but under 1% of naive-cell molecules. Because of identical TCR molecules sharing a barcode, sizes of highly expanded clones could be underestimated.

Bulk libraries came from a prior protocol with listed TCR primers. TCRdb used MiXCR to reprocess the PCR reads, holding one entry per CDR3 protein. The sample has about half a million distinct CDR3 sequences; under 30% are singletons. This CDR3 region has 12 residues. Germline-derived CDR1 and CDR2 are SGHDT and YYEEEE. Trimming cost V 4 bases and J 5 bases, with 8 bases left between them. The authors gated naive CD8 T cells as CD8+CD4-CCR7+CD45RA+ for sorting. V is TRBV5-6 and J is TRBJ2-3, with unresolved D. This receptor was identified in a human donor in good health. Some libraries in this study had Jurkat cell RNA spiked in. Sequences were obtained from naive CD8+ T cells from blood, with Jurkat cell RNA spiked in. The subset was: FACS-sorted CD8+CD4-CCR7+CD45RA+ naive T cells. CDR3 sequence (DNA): TGTGCCAGCAGCGCCGACGTAGATACGCAGTATTTT. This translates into CASSADVDTQYF.